Presented here are 18 T cell receptor beta chains from one specimen sequenced in a study of CD4+ T cells in melanoma (dated by TCRdb to the early 2020s). Libraries were made using the immunoSEQ multiplex PCR assay. TCRdb retrieved this table from immuneACCESS and kept in-frame rearrangements only. Not all clones are present; in checked studies, unresolved V genes account for under half, and no reason is known for the remainder. The sample data list roughly 110,000 clones, and about 90% of these were observed just once. In total, the top ten clones hold 2.5% to 3.5% of the sample. Sequenced: peripheral blood. The receptors derive from a human donor with melanoma.

This clone has only one observation. The chain carries TRBV4-1 and TRBJ1-4; no clear D gene. The CDR3 sequence is 15 residues long. Germline V gene data show CDR1 as MGHRA and CDR2 as YSYEKL. The V end was cut by 0 bases, the J end by 4 bases, with 9 bases between. The CDR3 DNA is TGCGCCAGCAGCCAAGATTCGGTTCTTAATGAAAAACTGTTTTTT. It translates to CASSQDSVLNEKLFF.

V is TRBV7-2 and J is TRBJ1-2; 7 bases align to TRBD1. Germline V CDR1 and CDR2: SGHTA, FQGNSA. Trimming at V came to 5 bases and at J to 1 base, leaving 4 bases not matched to a gene. The CDR3 has 14 residues. The CDR3 sequence is CASSQGGGNYGYTF. Written as DNA, the CDR3 is TGTGCCAGCAGCCAAGGGGGCGGTAACTATGGCTACACCTTC.

The genes are TRBV5-4 and TRBJ1-2; a weak D match, TRBD1 (5 bases). V lost 0 bases to trimming and J lost 0 bases, with 12 bases between them. The germline V gene has CDR1 SGHNT and CDR2 YYREEE (reference sequence). CDR3 size: 16 residues. In DNA, the CDR3 is TGTGCCAGCAGCTTGGTCGGGGACCGAGCTAACTATGGCTACACCTTC. Encoded protein: CASSLVGDRANYGYTF. The variable domain in full, completed from reference TRBV5-4 and TRBJ1-2, reads ETGVTQSPTHLIKTRGQQVTLRCSSQSGHNTVSWYQQALGQGPQFIFQYYREEENGRGNFPPRFSGLQFPNYSSELNVNALELDDSALYLCASSLVGDRANYGYTFGSGTRLTVV.

The V call is TRBV6-6, the J call TRBJ1-2; no clear D gene. Germline CDR1 reads MNHNY; CDR2 reads SVGAGI (reference sequence). V dropped 10 bases and J dropped 3 bases, with 12 bases sitting between them. This CDR3 contains 12 residues. The CDR3 DNA is TGTGCCACCCGGACTCACGACTATGGCTACACCTTC. It encodes CATRTHDYGYTF.

The V gene is TRBV5-1, the J gene TRBJ2-2, with D tentatively TRBD2 (6 bases). Germline CDR1 SGHRS, CDR2 YFSETQ. With 0 bases removed from V and 3 bases from J, the gap between germline ends came to 9 bases. The CDR3 runs 15 residues. Here the CDR3 DNA reads TGCGCCAGCAGCTTGGTGGGGGGTTACACCGGGGAGCTGTTTTTT. Translated: CASSLVGGYTGELFF.

V is TRBV5-1 and J is TRBJ1-2; D unclear. Per germline, CDR1 SGHRS and CDR2 YFSETQ. This CDR3 is 15 amino acids long. The V end was cut by 0 bases, the J end by 8 bases, with 17 bases between. The chain's CDR3 is CASSLGTEIRLGYTF. The CDR3 nucleotides read TGCGCCAGCAGCTTGGGGACGGAGATACGCTTGGGCTACACCTTC.

The chain has TRBV14 and TRBJ1-2; D is perhaps TRBD1 (5 bases). Trimming cost V 4 bases and J 3 bases, with 12 bases left between them. The germline V gene encodes CDR1 SGHDN and CDR2 FVKESK. The CDR3 runs to 14 residues. Written as DNA, the CDR3 is TGTGCCAGCAGCCCTGGGACCTTCTACTATGGCTACACCTTC. It codes for CASSPGTFYYGYTF.

The rearrangement joins TRBV7-9 to TRBJ1-1; D remains unclear. Germline CDR1 and CDR2: SEHNR and FQNEAQ (reference sequence). This CDR3 contains 13 residues. Trimming shortened V by 2 bases and J by 2 bases, and 6 bases separated the two germline ends. CDR3 region: CASSLSLNTEAFF. The CDR3 region has the DNA TGTGCCAGCAGCTTATCTCTCAACACTGAAGCTTTCTTT.

This chain connects TRBV7-2 to TRBJ2-3; 10 nucleotides align to TRBD2. CDR1 is SGHTA and CDR2 is FQGNSA in the germline V gene. V shed 4 bases, J shed 1 base, and the junction held 5 bases outside the gene matches. This CDR3 is built from 16 residues. CDR3 loop: CASSSDLAGGTDTQYF. The CDR3 nucleotides are TGTGCCAGCAGCTCTGACCTAGCGGGGGGCACAGATACGCAGTATTTT. The full variable domain, rest sourced from reference TRBV7-2 and TRBJ2-3, is GAGVSQSPSNKVTEKGKDVELRCDPISGHTALYWYRQSLGQGLEFLIYFQGNSAPDKSGLPSDRFSAERTGGSVSTLTIQRTQQEDSAVYLCASSSDLAGGTDTQYFGPGTRLTVL.

The rearrangement joins TRBV28 to TRBJ1-2, with a possible D match to TRBD1 (6 bases). V lost 4 bases and J lost 4, with 16 bases in between. CDR3 size: 15 residues. CDR1 and CDR2 from the germline V gene are MDHEN and SYDVKM. CDR3 amino acids: CASSSNPDRFYGYTF. In nucleotides, the CDR3 is TGTGCCAGCAGTTCCAACCCCGACAGGTTCTATGGCTACACCTTC.

The V call is TRBV10-3, the J call TRBJ1-4; the match to TRBD1 covers 9 bases. This CDR3 has 15 residues. The germline gives CDR1 ENHRY, CDR2 SYGVKD. The V and J ends lost 4 bases and 10 bases, in that order; junction bases with no gene match: 10. The CDR3 nucleotides are TGTGCCATCAGTGTTACCGGGACAGGGTCTGGAAAACTGTTTTTT. It specifies CAISVTGTGSGKLFF.

V and J are TRBV10-3 and TRBJ2-7; 7 bases agree with TRBD1. Germline V gene data show CDR1 as ENHRY and CDR2 as SYGVKD. The CDR3 is 15 residues long. V lost 4 bases to trimming and J lost 0 bases; unmatched junction nucleotides: 6. CDR3 amino acids: CAISGQGKSSYEQYF. The CDR3 DNA reads TGTGCCATCAGTGGACAGGGTAAGAGCTCCTACGAGCAGTACTTC.

The rearrangement links TRBV18 to TRBJ1-6; D is unclear. The ends were cut back, 2 bases at V and 8 bases at J, with 7 bases in the middle. CDR3 length: 13 residues. The germline gives CDR1 KGHSH, CDR2 LQKENI. CDR3 protein: CASSPNMDSPLHF. DNA for the CDR3: TGTGCCAGCTCACCAAACATGGATTCACCCCTCCACTTT.

The V gene is TRBV27, the J gene TRBJ1-2; D call uncertain. Germline CDR1 MNHEY, CDR2 SMNVEV (reference sequence). The CDR3 loop spans 14 amino acids. Trimming took 0 bases from V and 9 from J, leaving 14 bases between them. The CDR3 region is CASSLSAASTRYTF. The DNA of the CDR3 is TGTGCCAGCAGTTTATCGGCAGCTTCTACGCGCTACACCTTC.

This chain uses TRBV19 with TRBJ2-2, with 7 bases lining up with TRBD1. V was pared by 1 base and J by 1 base, with 6 bases of the junction left unmatched. Germline-derived CDR1 and CDR2 are LNHDA and SQIVND (reference sequence). This CDR3 is built from 17 residues. CDR3 sequence (DNA): TGTGCCAGTAGTATAGTTCGACAGGGAGTGAACACCGGGGAGCTGTTTTTT. It encodes CASSIVRQGVNTGELFF.

V gene TRBV5-4 combines with J gene TRBJ2-7, with 8 positions matching TRBD2. CDR1 and CDR2 (germline): SGHNT, YYREEE (reference sequence). V trimming: 1 base; J trimming: 5 bases; junction bases outside the gene matches: 5. The length of the CDR3 is 14 residues. The CDR3 DNA reads as TGTGCCAGCAGCTTGACGGGGGGGCCTAACGAGCAGTACTTC. The encoded protein is CASSLTGGPNEQYF.

The chain links TRBV7-2 to TRBJ1-5; D is undetermined. The CDR3 contains 13 residues. Germline CDR1 SGHTA, CDR2 FQGNSA. V gave up 4 bases and J gave up 9 bases, with 13 bases separating them. The CDR3 here is CASSSSFSRPQHF. Here the CDR3 DNA reads TGTGCCAGCAGCTCTAGTTTCTCTCGGCCCCAGCATTTT.

This clone was seen a single time. The rearrangement joins TRBV19 to TRBJ1-1, with TRBD1 matching over 7 bases. The CDR3 is 13 amino acids. Germline V gene sequence: CDR1 LNHDA, CDR2 SQIVND (reference sequence). V gave up 7 bases and J gave up 11 bases; unmatched junction bases: 13. The CDR3 DNA is TGTGCCAGTACCTCGGGACAGATCGTCCGGGCTTTCTTT. Its protein is CASTSGQIVRAFF.